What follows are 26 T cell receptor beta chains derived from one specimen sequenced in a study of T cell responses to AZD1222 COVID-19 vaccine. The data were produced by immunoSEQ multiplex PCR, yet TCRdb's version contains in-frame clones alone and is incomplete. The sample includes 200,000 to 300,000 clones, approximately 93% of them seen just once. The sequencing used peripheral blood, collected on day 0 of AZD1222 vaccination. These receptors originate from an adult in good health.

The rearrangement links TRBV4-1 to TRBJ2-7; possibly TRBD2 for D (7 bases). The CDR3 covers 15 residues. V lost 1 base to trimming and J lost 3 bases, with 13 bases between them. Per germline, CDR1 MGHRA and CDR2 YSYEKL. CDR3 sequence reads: CASSQGGGRSYEQYF. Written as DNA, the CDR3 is TGCGCCAGCAGCCAAGGGGGGGGCCGGAGCTACGAGCAGTACTTC.

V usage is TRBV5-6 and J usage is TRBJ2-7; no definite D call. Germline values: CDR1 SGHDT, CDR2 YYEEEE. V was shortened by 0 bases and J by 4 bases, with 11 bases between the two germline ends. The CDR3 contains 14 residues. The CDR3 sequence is CASSLGPDGYEQYF. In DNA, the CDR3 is TGTGCCAGCAGCTTGGGCCCGGATGGTTACGAGCAGTACTTC. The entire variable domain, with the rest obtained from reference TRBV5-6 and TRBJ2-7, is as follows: DAGVTQSPTHLIKTRGQQVTLRCSPKSGHDTVSWYQQALGQGPQFIFQYYEEEERQRGNFPDRFSGHQFPNYSSELNVNALLLGDSALYLCASSLGPDGYEQYFGPGTRLTVT.

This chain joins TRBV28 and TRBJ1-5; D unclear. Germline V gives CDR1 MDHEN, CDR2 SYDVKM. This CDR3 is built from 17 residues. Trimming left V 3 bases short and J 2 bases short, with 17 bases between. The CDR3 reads CASSFYGVKARNQPQHF. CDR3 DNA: TGTGCCAGCAGTTTTTATGGCGTCAAGGCCCGCAATCAGCCCCAGCATTTT.

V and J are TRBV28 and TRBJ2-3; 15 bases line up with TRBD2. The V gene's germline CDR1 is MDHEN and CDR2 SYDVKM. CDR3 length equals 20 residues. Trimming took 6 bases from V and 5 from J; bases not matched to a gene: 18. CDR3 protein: CASRVDKGLAGGGRIDTQYF. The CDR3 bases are TGTGCCAGCAGGGTGGATAAGGGACTAGCGGGAGGTGGGAGAATAGATACGCAGTATTTT.

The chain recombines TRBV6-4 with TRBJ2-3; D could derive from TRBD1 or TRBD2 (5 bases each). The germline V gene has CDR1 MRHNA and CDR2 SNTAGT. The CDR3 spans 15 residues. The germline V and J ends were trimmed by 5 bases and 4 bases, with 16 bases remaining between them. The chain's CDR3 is CASSSQGAGADTQYF. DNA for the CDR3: TGTGCCAGCAGTTCCCAGGGCGCCGGGGCAGATACGCAGTATTTT.

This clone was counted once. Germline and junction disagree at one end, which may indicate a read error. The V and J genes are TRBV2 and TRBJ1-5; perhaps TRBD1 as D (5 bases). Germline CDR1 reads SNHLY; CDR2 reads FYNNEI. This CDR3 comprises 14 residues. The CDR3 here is CATSPRQKNQPQHF. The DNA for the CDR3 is TGTGCCACCAGTCCGAGACAGAAAAATCAGCCCCAGCATTTT. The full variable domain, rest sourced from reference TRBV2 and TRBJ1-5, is EPEVTQTPSHQVTQMGQEVILRCVPISNHLYFYWYRQILGQKVEFLVSFYNNEISEKSEIFDDQFSVERPDGSNFTLKIRSTKLEDSAMYFCATSPRQKNQPQHFGDGTRLSIL.

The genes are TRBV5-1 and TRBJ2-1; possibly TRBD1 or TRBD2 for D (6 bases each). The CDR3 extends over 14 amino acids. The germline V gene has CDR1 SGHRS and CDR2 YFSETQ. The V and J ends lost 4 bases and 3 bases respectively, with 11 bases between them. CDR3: CASSGGGLYNEQFF. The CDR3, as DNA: TGCGCCAGCAGCGGAGGGGGGCTCTACAATGAGCAGTTCTTC.

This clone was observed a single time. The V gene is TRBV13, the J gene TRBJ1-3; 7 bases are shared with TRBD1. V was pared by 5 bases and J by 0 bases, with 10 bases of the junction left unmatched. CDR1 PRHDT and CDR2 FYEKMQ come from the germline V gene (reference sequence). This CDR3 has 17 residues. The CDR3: CASSPWDSFSSGNTIYF. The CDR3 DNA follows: TGTGCCAGCAGCCCCTGGGACAGCTTCAGCTCTGGAAACACCATATATTTT.

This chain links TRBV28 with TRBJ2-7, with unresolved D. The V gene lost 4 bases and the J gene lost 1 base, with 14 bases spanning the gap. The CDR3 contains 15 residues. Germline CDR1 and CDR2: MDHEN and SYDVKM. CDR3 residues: CASSWSPGLSYEQYF. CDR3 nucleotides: TGTGCCAGCAGTTGGAGCCCCGGGCTTTCCTACGAGCAGTACTTC.

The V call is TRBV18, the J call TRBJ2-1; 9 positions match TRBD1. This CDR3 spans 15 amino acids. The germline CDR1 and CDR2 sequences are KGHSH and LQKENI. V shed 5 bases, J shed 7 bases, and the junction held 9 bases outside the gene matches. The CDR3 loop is CASSAGTGNQNEQFF. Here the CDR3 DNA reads TGTGCCAGCTCAGCCGGGACAGGGAACCAAAATGAGCAGTTCTTC.

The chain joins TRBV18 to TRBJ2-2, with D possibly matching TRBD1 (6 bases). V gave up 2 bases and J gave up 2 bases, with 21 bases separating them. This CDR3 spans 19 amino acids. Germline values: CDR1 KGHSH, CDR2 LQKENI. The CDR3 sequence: CASSPEVLGTLSNTGELFF. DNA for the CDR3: TGTGCCAGCTCACCAGAGGTACTGGGGACACTAAGTAACACCGGGGAGCTGTTTTTT.

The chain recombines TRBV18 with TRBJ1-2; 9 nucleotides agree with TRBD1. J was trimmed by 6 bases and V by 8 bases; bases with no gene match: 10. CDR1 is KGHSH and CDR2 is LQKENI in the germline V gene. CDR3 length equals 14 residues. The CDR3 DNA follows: TGTGCCAGCCGCACAAACAGGGGGCCCGATGGCTACACCTTC. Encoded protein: CASRTNRGPDGYTF.

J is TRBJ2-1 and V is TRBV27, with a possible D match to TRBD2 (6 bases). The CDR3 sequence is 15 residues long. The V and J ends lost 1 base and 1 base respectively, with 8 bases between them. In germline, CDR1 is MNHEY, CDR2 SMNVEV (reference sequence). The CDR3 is CASSLWGTSYNEQFF. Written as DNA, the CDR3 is TGTGCCAGCAGTTTATGGGGGACTTCCTACAATGAGCAGTTCTTC.

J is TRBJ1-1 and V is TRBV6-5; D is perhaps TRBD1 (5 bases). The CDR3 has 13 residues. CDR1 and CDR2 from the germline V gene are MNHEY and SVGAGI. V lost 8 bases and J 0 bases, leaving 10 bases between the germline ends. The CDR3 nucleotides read TGTGCCAGCGGAGGGGTCATGAACACTGAAGCTTTCTTT. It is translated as CASGGVMNTEAFF.

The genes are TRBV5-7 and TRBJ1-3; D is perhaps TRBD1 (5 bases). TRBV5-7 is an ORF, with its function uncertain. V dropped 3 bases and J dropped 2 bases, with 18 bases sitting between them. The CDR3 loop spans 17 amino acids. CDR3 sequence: CASSSIIRGPTGNTIYF. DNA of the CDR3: TGTGCCAGCAGCTCAATCATTAGGGGACCCACTGGAAACACCATATATTTT.

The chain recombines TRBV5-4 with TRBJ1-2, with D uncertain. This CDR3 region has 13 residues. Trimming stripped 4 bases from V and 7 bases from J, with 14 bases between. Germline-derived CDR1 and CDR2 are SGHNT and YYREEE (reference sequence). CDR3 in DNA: TGTGCCAGCAGCCCCCCGAAGGGTGGTGGCTACACCTTC. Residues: CASSPPKGGGYTF.

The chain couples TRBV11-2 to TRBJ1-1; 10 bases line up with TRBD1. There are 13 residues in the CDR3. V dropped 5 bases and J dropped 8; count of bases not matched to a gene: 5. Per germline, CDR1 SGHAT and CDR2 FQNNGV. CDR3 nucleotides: TGTGCCAGCAGCACACCGGGACAGGGGGAAGCTTTCTTT. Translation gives CASSTPGQGEAFF.

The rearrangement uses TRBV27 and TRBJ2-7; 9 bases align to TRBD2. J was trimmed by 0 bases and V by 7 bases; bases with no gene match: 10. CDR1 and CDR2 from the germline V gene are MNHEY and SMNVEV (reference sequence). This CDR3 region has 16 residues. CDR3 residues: CASKGASGKNSYEQYF. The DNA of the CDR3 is TGTGCCAGCAAGGGAGCTAGCGGGAAGAACTCCTACGAGCAGTACTTC.

CDR3 sequence reads: CASSSQRVSSTDTQYF. CDR3 nucleotide sequence: TGTGCCAGCTCAAGTCAGCGGGTCTCTAGCACAGATACGCAGTATTTT. The rearrangement uses TRBV18 and TRBJ2-3; D may be TRBD2 (6 bases). CDR1 KGHSH and CDR2 LQKENI come from the germline V gene. Trimming pared 5 bases from V and 0 bases from J, leaving 15 bases between. This CDR3 comprises 16 residues. The complete variable domain, with remaining parts taken from reference TRBV18 and TRBJ2-3, reads NAGVMQNPRHLVRRRGQEARLRCSPMKGHSHVYWYRQLPEEGLKFMVYLQKENIIDESGMPKERFSAEFPKEGPSILRIQQVVRGDSAAYFCASSSQRVSSTDTQYFGPGTRLTVL.

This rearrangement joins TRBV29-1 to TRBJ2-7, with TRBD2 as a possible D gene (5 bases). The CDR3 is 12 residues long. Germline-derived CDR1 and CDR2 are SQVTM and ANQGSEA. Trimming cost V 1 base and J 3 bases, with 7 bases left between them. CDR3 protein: CSVEARDYEQYF. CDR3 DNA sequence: TGCAGCGTTGAAGCCCGGGACTACGAGCAGTACTTC.

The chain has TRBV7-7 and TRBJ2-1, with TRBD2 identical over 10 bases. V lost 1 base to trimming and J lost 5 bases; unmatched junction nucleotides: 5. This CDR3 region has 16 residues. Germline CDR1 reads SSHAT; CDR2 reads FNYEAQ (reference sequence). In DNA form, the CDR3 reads TGTGCCAGCAGCTTAGTTCTAGCGGGAGTAGACAATGAGCAGTTCTTC. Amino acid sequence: CASSLVLAGVDNEQFF.

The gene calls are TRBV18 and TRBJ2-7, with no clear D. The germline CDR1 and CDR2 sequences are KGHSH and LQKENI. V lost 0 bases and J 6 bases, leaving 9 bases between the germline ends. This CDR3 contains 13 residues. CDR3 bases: TGTGCCAGCTCACCACCGGCTAAAGCCGAGCAGTACTTC. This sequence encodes CASSPPAKAEQYF.

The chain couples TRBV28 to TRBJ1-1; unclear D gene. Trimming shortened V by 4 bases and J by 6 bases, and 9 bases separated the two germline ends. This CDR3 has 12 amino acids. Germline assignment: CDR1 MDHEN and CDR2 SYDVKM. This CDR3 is CASSWGRAEAFF. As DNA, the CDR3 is TGTGCCAGCAGTTGGGGAAGGGCTGAAGCTTTCTTT.

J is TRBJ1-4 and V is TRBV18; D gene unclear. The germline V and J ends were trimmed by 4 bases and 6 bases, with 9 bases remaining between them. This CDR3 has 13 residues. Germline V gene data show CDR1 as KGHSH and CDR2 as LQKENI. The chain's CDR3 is CASSREDDEKLFF. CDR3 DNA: TGTGCCAGCTCACGCGAGGACGATGAAAAACTGTTTTTT.

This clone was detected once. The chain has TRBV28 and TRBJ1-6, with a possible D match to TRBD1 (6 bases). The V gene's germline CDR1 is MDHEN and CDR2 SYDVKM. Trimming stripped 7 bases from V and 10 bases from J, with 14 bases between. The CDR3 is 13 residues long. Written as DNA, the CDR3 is TGTGCCAGCATAGGGGCCAGGGGATCACCCCTCCACTTT. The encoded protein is CASIGARGSPLHF.

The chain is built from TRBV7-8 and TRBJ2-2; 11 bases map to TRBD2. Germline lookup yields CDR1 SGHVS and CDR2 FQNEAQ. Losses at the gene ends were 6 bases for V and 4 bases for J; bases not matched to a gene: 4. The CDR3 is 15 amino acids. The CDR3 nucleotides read TGTGCCAGCAGGAGGCTAGCGGGGGGCACCGGGGAGCTGTTTTTT. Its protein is CASRRLAGGTGELFF.